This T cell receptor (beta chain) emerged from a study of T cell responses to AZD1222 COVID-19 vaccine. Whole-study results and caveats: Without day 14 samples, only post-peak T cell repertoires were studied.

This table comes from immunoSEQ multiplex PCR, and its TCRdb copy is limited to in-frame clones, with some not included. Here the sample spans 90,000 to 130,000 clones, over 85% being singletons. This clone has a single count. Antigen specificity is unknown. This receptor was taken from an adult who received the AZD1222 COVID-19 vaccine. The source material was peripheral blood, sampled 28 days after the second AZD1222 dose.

CDR3 DNA: TGTGCCAGCAGCCCAAGACGGGGTAACACTGAAGCTTTCTTT. Translation: CASSPRRGNTEAFF. The chain uses TRBV9 and TRBJ1-1, with D unclear. The CDR3 covers 14 residues. V was cut by 4 bases and J by 2 bases, with 12 bases left in between. Germline values: CDR1 SGDLS, CDR2 YYNGEE.